The clone carrying this T cell receptor beta chain qualifies as medium-sized. The antigen remains undetermined. This entry belongs to a study of T cell responses to AZD1222 COVID-19 vaccine. Doses given second, at about 4 or about 12 weeks, were pooled. General observations from the study: Along spike, vaccine-associated CD4 TCRs were found throughout, with dominance at 160-218 and 743-854. Donors were largely white British and mainly female; clonal diversity was possibly underestimated. Repertoires were sampled only after the peak T cell response.

This CDR3 is 14 amino acids long. Unmatched junction bases numbered 6, after V lost 5 bases and J lost 4 bases. The germline V gene has CDR1 MDHEN and CDR2 SYDVKM. Produced via immunoSEQ multiplex PCR; TCRdb's table is partial and in-frame only. The data contain approximately 99,000 clones, approximately 89% of them singletons. The chain couples TRBV28 to TRBJ1-2; 8 positions match TRBD1. This sequence originates from an adult who received the AZD1222 COVID-19 vaccine. Sequenced here: peripheral blood, sampled 28 days after the second AZD1222 dose. CDR3 sequence: CASSPTGDFYGYTF. CDR3 nucleotide sequence: TGTGCCAGCAGTCCGACAGGGGACTTCTATGGCTACACCTTC.